A selection of T cell receptor beta chains follows, all from one sample in a study of identical twins. TCRdb called the 5' RACE reads again in MiXCR, with one record for every CDR3 protein. The sample contains under 450,000 distinct CDR3 sequences, approximately 17% of which appear only once. Input material: naive T cells sorted from blood. The receptors come from a man aged 45 to 65 in good health. Each CDR3 is given with its conserved first and last residue. A D gene is named only where the DNA matches it firmly. For some rows the clone size is stated as once, few or many, or as a class when expanded; others skip it.

CDR3nt,CDR3aa,v_gene,d_gene,abundance,j_gene
TGTGCCAGCAGCCAGGCCGGGACTAGCAACGAGCAGTACTTC,CASSQAGTSNEQYF,TRBV3-1,TRBD2,.,TRBJ2-7
TGTGCCAGCAGCTTAGTAGGGCTAAGCTACGAGCAGTACTTC,CASSLVGLSYEQYF,TRBV7-9,.,.,TRBJ2-7
TGTGCTAGTGGTTTGATCGGGACAGGGAATGAGCAGTTCTTC,CASGLIGTGNEQFF,TRBV12-5,TRBD1,few,TRBJ2-1
TGTGCCAGCAGTTCTGAGGGTCGTGAGAACACCATATATTTT,CASSSEGRENTIYF,TRBV28,.,.,TRBJ1-3
TGTGCCACCAGTGCCCTGACTAGCGGCGAGCAGTTCTTC,CATSALTSGEQFF,TRBV24-1,TRBD2,many,TRBJ2-1
TGTCCCAGCAGTTTATCTAGCGGGGTACCTTACGAGCAGTACTTC,CPSSLSSGVPYEQYF,TRBV27,TRBD2,.,TRBJ2-7
TGTGCCACCAGCAGAGATCACAGGAAGGATTATGGCTACACCTTC,CATSRDHRKDYGYTF,TRBV15,.,few,TRBJ1-2
TGTGCCAGCAGCTACAGCGGGTTCTCCTACGAGCAGTACTTC,CASSYSGFSYEQYF,TRBV7-8,.,many,TRBJ2-7
TGCGCCAGCAGCCAAGAGCGGGAGCTCGGCAATGAGCAGTTCTTC,CASSQERELGNEQFF,TRBV4-3,TRBD2,.,TRBJ2-1
TGCGCCAGCAGCTTGGGACAGGGCATCACCGGGGAGCTGTTTTTT,CASSLGQGITGELFF,TRBV5-1,TRBD1,.,TRBJ2-2
TGTGCCAGCAGTGGCGAGGGGATTCGTGAGACCCAGTACTTC,CASSGEGIRETQYF,TRBV6-1,.,.,TRBJ2-5
TGCGCCAGCAGCTTGTTAACAGCTAGGGCCTACGAGCAGTACTTC,CASSLLTARAYEQYF,TRBV5-1,.,many,TRBJ2-7
TGCAGTGCTAGAGATTGGTCGGGATTTCTCGTCGATCAGCCCCAGCATTTT,CSARDWSGFLVDQPQHF,TRBV20-1,.,.,TRBJ1-5
TGTGCCAGCACTCCATCGGGCACAGATACGCAGTATTTT,CASTPSGTDTQYF,TRBV6-1,.,.,TRBJ2-3
TGCAGTGCTAGAGTTGGGACAGTGTACAATGAGCAGTTCTTC,CSARVGTVYNEQFF,TRBV20-1,TRBD1,.,TRBJ2-1
TGTGCCAGCACTAAATCAACGGGGGGCGGAGAGACCCAGTACTTC,CASTKSTGGGETQYF,TRBV6-1,.,few,TRBJ2-5
TGTGCCACCAGTGATTCTTCCGGACTAGCGCGACTCACAGATACGCAGTATTTT,CATSDSSGLARLTDTQYF,TRBV24-1,TRBD2,few,TRBJ2-3
TGCAGCGTTCGCTTGGAAGACGGGACTAGAGTTGCCGGGGAGCTGTTTTTT,CSVRLEDGTRVAGELFF,TRBV29-1,TRBD2,many,TRBJ2-2
TGTGCCAGCAGCGTAGCTGTAGGCCAGCCCCAGCATTTT,CASSVAVGQPQHF,TRBV9,.,many,TRBJ1-5
TGTGCCAGCAGTGAAAGACAGCTGAACACTGAAGCTTTCTTT,CASSERQLNTEAFF,TRBV6-1,.,few,TRBJ1-1
TGTGCCACTCAAGGGGGCAATGAGCAGTTCTTC,CATQGGNEQFF,TRBV10-3,.,few,TRBJ2-1
TGTGCCAGCAGTTTAGTCGGGGAGCTGTTTTTT,CASSLVGELFF,TRBV28,.,many,TRBJ2-2
TGCAGTGCTAGAGAACAGGGGCGGCAGTACTTC,CSAREQGRQYF,TRBV20-1,TRBD1,.,TRBJ2-7
TGTGCCAGCAGTGCCTTACTCGGAACCTCCTACGAGCAGTACTTC,CASSALLGTSYEQYF,TRBV12-3/TRBV12-4,.,.,TRBJ2-7
TGTGCCAGCAGAGAACCCGGGACAGGGGGCCGAACCGGGGAGCTGTTTTTT,CASREPGTGGRTGELFF,TRBV6-1,TRBD1,.,TRBJ2-2
TGCAGTGCTAGCGGCCTAGCGGGGGGGCCCGGCACAGATACGCAGTATTTT,CSASGLAGGPGTDTQYF,TRBV20-1,TRBD2,few,TRBJ2-3
TGCAGTGCTAGTGTGACTAGGGTATCCTACAATGAGCAGTTCTTC,CSASVTRVSYNEQFF,TRBV20-1,.,.,TRBJ2-1
TGTGCCAGCAGCAACTGGGAGACCGGGGAGCTGTTTTTT,CASSNWETGELFF,TRBV2,.,.,TRBJ2-2
TGTGCCAGCAGTGACGGACAGGTTCACACCGGGGAGCTGTTTTTT,CASSDGQVHTGELFF,TRBV6-2/TRBV6-3,TRBD1,few,TRBJ2-2
TGCGCCAGCAGCTCCCGGACAGGGGACAGCAATCAGCCCCAGCATTTT,CASSSRTGDSNQPQHF,TRBV5-1,TRBD1,many,TRBJ1-5
TGCGCCAGCAGCCAGTCTTTGACCCGGGGGAATTCACCCCTCCACTTT,CASSQSLTRGNSPLHF,TRBV4-3,.,.,TRBJ1-6
TGCAGTGCTAGAGTCCACGGGTACCAAGAGACCCAGTACTTC,CSARVHGYQETQYF,TRBV20-1,.,.,TRBJ2-5
TGTGCCAGCTCACCACTAGCGGGATCCTACAATGAGCAGTTCTTC,CASSPLAGSYNEQFF,TRBV18,TRBD2,many,TRBJ2-1
TGTGCCAGCTCACCAGTGCGAGATACGCAGTATTTT,CASSPVRDTQYF,TRBV18,.,many,TRBJ2-3
TGTGCCAGCAGTTTATGGCAGGGGTCGGCCGAGCAGTACTTC,CASSLWQGSAEQYF,TRBV28,.,.,TRBJ2-7
TGTGCCAGCTCACCAGTTAAGGGACAGGGGGCAGGTGAGCAGTTCTTC,CASSPVKGQGAGEQFF,TRBV18,TRBD1,many,TRBJ2-1
TGCGCCAGCAGCTTGGAGGCAGGGGTTTGGTACAATGAGCAGTTCTTC,CASSLEAGVWYNEQFF,TRBV5-1,.,many,TRBJ2-1
TGTGCCATCAGTGATGAGGCACGTAGTCCTGACTACAATGAGCAGTTCTTC,CAISDEARSPDYNEQFF,TRBV10-3,.,few,TRBJ2-1
TGTGCCAGCTCATCTACCGCCGGGGGGGCTGTCAATGAGCAGTTCTTC,CASSSTAGGAVNEQFF,TRBV18,TRBD2,.,TRBJ2-1
TGTGCCAGCAGCTCGACCGTGAGCTCCTACAATGAGCAGTTCTTC,CASSSTVSSYNEQFF,TRBV5-5,.,many,TRBJ2-1
TGCAGTGCCAACGACTATTGGCTAGCGGGCTCCACAGATACGCAGTATTTT,CSANDYWLAGSTDTQYF,TRBV20-1,TRBD2,many,TRBJ2-3
TGTGCCAGCAGTCGGGATGGGAGAGGGACAATGGATTCACCCCTCCACTTT,CASSRDGRGTMDSPLHF,TRBV12-3/TRBV12-4,.,few,TRBJ1-6
TGTGCCAGCAGTTCGCCAGGGTTCTCCTACGAGCAGTACTTC,CASSSPGFSYEQYF,TRBV6-5,.,many,TRBJ2-7
TGTGCCAGCTCACCAGCCGGACAGGGGCCCTACGAGCAGTACTTC,CASSPAGQGPYEQYF,TRBV18,TRBD1,many,TRBJ2-7
TGCAGCGTTGCCTTACGTCAAACCGGCGAGCAGTACTTC,CSVALRQTGEQYF,TRBV29-1,.,.,TRBJ2-7
TGTGCCAGTAGTTCGAGGGGCGGGACATCAGCATCGGCTTTCTTT,CASSSRGGTSASAFF,TRBV19,.,many,TRBJ1-1
TGTGCCAGCAGCAAGGTGGGGGCGCCGGGCAATCAGCCCCAGCATTTT,CASSKVGAPGNQPQHF,TRBV6-2/TRBV6-3,.,.,TRBJ1-5
TGCAGTGCTCGAACCCGGGACTTTTCCTACAATGAGCAGTTCTTC,CSARTRDFSYNEQFF,TRBV20-1,.,few,TRBJ2-1